This is a list of T cell receptor beta chains from one sample in a study of T cells after yellow fever vaccination. TCRdb analysed the 5' RACE reads with MiXCR anew, one entry per CDR3 protein. This table has hundreds of thousands of distinct CDR3 sequences, around 12% appearing once. Source: CD4+ T cells sorted from PBMCs, taken 15 days after the yellow fever booster vaccination. The receptors shown here come from a man younger than 30 who received the YFV17D yellow fever vaccine. CDR3s include the opening cysteine and the closing phenylalanine or tryptophan. D genes are given only for firm matches. The size field is filled for only some rows; it gives once, few, many or a size class.

abundance: few; j_gene: TRBJ2-5; v_gene: TRBV7-7; d_gene: TRBD1; CDR3aa: CASSTDRFGAQYF; CDR3nt: TGTGCTAGCAGCACGGACAGGTTTGGGGCCCAGTACTTC
abundance: few; j_gene: TRBJ1-6; v_gene: TRBV6-5; d_gene: -; CDR3aa: CASSYSSVGAPNSPLHF; CDR3nt: TGTGCCAGCAGTTACTCGAGTGTGGGAGCCCCAAATTCACCCCTCCACTTT
abundance: -; j_gene: TRBJ2-2; v_gene: TRBV11-2; d_gene: TRBD1; CDR3aa: CASSLADRGYANTGELFF; CDR3nt: TGTGCCAGCAGCTTAGCCGACAGGGGTTACGCGAACACCGGGGAGCTGTTTTTT
abundance: few; j_gene: TRBJ1-1; v_gene: TRBV28; d_gene: -; CDR3aa: CASSSGGVNTEAFF; CDR3nt: TGTGCCAGCAGTTCAGGAGGGGTGAACACTGAAGCTTTCTTT
abundance: few; j_gene: TRBJ2-3; v_gene: TRBV20-1; d_gene: -; CDR3aa: CSAREALGDTQYF; CDR3nt: TGCAGTGCTAGAGAAGCGCTTGGAGATACGCAGTATTTT
abundance: -; j_gene: TRBJ2-3; v_gene: TRBV15; d_gene: -; CDR3aa: CATSRDIASATQYF; CDR3nt: TGTGCCACCAGCAGAGATATAGCGTCGGCGACGCAGTATTTT
abundance: -; j_gene: TRBJ2-3; v_gene: TRBV20-1; d_gene: -; CDR3aa: CSARTGLGTDTQYF; CDR3nt: TGCAGTGCGCGAACAGGCCTCGGGACAGATACGCAGTATTTT
abundance: few; j_gene: TRBJ2-5; v_gene: TRBV7-2; d_gene: TRBD1; CDR3aa: CASSQQGTAQTQYF; CDR3nt: TGTGCCAGCAGCCAACAAGGGACAGCCCAGACCCAGTACTTC
abundance: many; j_gene: TRBJ2-2; v_gene: TRBV28; d_gene: -; CDR3aa: CASSLGGYNTGELFF; CDR3nt: TGTGCCAGCAGTTTGGGGGGTTATAACACCGGGGAGCTGTTTTTT
abundance: -; j_gene: TRBJ2-1; v_gene: TRBV19; d_gene: -; CDR3aa: CASSPGRSYNEQFF; CDR3nt: TGTGCCAGTAGCCCCGGAAGGTCCTACAATGAGCAGTTCTTC
abundance: -; j_gene: TRBJ1-2; v_gene: TRBV28; d_gene: TRBD1; CDR3aa: CAIRDRATYGYTF; CDR3nt: TGTGCCATCAGAGACAGGGCAACCTATGGCTACACCTTC
abundance: few; j_gene: TRBJ1-5; v_gene: TRBV5-1; d_gene: -; CDR3aa: CASSPGQGTGPQHF; CDR3nt: TGCGCCAGCAGCCCGGGCCAGGGGACGGGGCCCCAGCATTTT
abundance: -; j_gene: TRBJ1-6; v_gene: TRBV3-1; d_gene: -; CDR3aa: CASSQERNFNPPLHF; CDR3nt: TGTGCCAGCAGCCAAGAAAGGAACTTCAATCCACCCCTCCACTTT
abundance: -; j_gene: TRBJ1-4; v_gene: TRBV12-3/TRBV12-4; d_gene: TRBD1; CDR3aa: CASSAGQVNEKLFF; CDR3nt: TGTGCCAGCAGCGCCGGACAGGTTAATGAAAAACTGTTTTTT
abundance: many; j_gene: TRBJ1-2; v_gene: TRBV6-5; d_gene: -; CDR3aa: CASSLNAQWNYGYTF; CDR3nt: TGTGCCAGCAGTTTAAACGCCCAGTGGAACTATGGCTACACCTTC
abundance: few; j_gene: TRBJ2-1; v_gene: TRBV14; d_gene: TRBD1; CDR3aa: CASSQTTWDSDNEQFF; CDR3nt: TGTGCCAGCAGCCAGACGACCTGGGACAGCGACAATGAGCAGTTCTTC
abundance: -; j_gene: TRBJ2-7; v_gene: TRBV10-3; d_gene: -; CDR3aa: CAISSGPYEQYF; CDR3nt: TGTGCCATCTCCTCGGGTCCCTACGAGCAGTACTTC
abundance: -; j_gene: TRBJ2-7; v_gene: TRBV5-1; d_gene: -; CDR3aa: CASSFEGNSYEQYF; CDR3nt: TGCGCCAGCAGCTTCGAGGGCAACTCCTACGAGCAGTACTTC
abundance: few; j_gene: TRBJ1-4; v_gene: TRBV5-1; d_gene: TRBD1; CDR3aa: CASRQGINEKLFF; CDR3nt: TGCGCCAGCCGACAGGGCATTAATGAAAAACTGTTTTTT
abundance: few; j_gene: TRBJ2-4; v_gene: TRBV9; d_gene: TRBD1; CDR3aa: CASSVGTGAAGAKNIQYF; CDR3nt: TGTGCCAGCAGCGTTGGGACAGGGGCAGCCGGAGCCAAAAACATTCAGTACTTC
abundance: many; j_gene: TRBJ2-3; v_gene: TRBV5-1; d_gene: -; CDR3aa: CASSLAGADTQYF; CDR3nt: TGTGCCAGCAGCTTAGCAGGGGCAGATACGCAGTATTTT
abundance: few; j_gene: TRBJ2-7; v_gene: TRBV18; d_gene: TRBD1; CDR3aa: CASSRDRDHEQYF; CDR3nt: TGTGCCAGCTCACGGGACAGGGACCACGAGCAGTACTTC
abundance: -; j_gene: TRBJ1-2; v_gene: TRBV24-1; d_gene: -; CDR3aa: CATSDLYYGYTF; CDR3nt: TGTGCCACCAGTGACCTTTACTATGGCTACACCTTC
abundance: few; j_gene: TRBJ2-5; v_gene: TRBV4-1; d_gene: -; CDR3aa: CASSAPGHRQETQYF; CDR3nt: TGCGCCAGCAGCGCTCCGGGACACCGACAAGAGACCCAGTACTTC
abundance: -; j_gene: TRBJ2-4; v_gene: TRBV7-2; d_gene: -; CDR3aa: CASSLEGYPVKNIQYF; CDR3nt: TGTGCCAGCAGCTTAGAAGGGTACCCAGTCAAAAACATTCAGTACTTC
abundance: few; j_gene: TRBJ1-6; v_gene: TRBV28; d_gene: TRBD1; CDR3aa: CASSPGGALSPLHF; CDR3nt: TGTGCCAGCAGTCCAGGGGGCGCGTTGTCACCCCTCCACTTT
abundance: -; j_gene: TRBJ1-2; v_gene: TRBV20-1; d_gene: -; CDR3aa: CSASSHGGNYGYTF; CDR3nt: TGCAGTGCTAGTTCCCACGGAGGGAACTATGGCTACACCTTC
abundance: few; j_gene: TRBJ2-2; v_gene: TRBV3-1; d_gene: TRBD2; CDR3aa: CASSQSGGAGELFF; CDR3nt: TGTGCCAGCAGCCAGTCCGGGGGGGCCGGGGAGCTGTTTTTT
abundance: many; j_gene: TRBJ2-5; v_gene: TRBV7-9; d_gene: TRBD2; CDR3aa: CASSLGRLAGHETQYF; CDR3nt: TGTGCCAGCAGCCTAGGAAGACTAGCGGGCCACGAGACCCAGTACTTC
abundance: few; j_gene: TRBJ1-6; v_gene: TRBV6-1; d_gene: -; CDR3aa: CASSEVTNSPLHF; CDR3nt: TGTGCCAGCAGTGAAGTGACGAATTCACCCCTCCACTTT
abundance: many; j_gene: TRBJ2-7; v_gene: TRBV12-3/TRBV12-4; d_gene: -; CDR3aa: CASSSVYEQYF; CDR3nt: TGTGCCAGCAGTTCCGTGTACGAGCAGTACTTC
abundance: -; j_gene: TRBJ2-1; v_gene: TRBV7-3; d_gene: TRBD1; CDR3aa: CASSYRRDSYNEQFF; CDR3nt: TGTGCCAGCAGCTATCGCCGGGACAGTTACAATGAGCAGTTCTTC
abundance: few; j_gene: TRBJ2-1; v_gene: TRBV7-9; d_gene: -; CDR3aa: CASILLGTGALYNEQFF; CDR3nt: TGTGCCAGCATTCTACTTGGGACTGGCGCCCTGTACAATGAGCAGTTCTTC
abundance: -; j_gene: TRBJ1-4; v_gene: TRBV4-1; d_gene: -; CDR3aa: CASSQVLGAGRDEKLFF; CDR3nt: TGCGCCAGCAGCCAAGTTCTAGGGGCCGGTCGTGATGAAAAACTGTTTTTT
abundance: -; j_gene: TRBJ1-1; v_gene: TRBV11-2; d_gene: TRBD1; CDR3aa: CASSFSVGQGMNTEAFF; CDR3nt: TGTGCCAGCAGCTTCTCTGTCGGACAGGGGATGAACACTGAAGCTTTCTTT
abundance: many; j_gene: TRBJ1-6; v_gene: TRBV6-6; d_gene: TRBD1; CDR3aa: CASSSRGPGSPLHF; CDR3nt: TGTGCCAGCAGTTCCAGGGGGCCAGGGTCACCCCTCCACTTT
abundance: -; j_gene: TRBJ1-2; v_gene: TRBV9; d_gene: -; CDR3aa: CASSVSPQAYYGYTF; CDR3nt: TGTGCCAGCAGCGTAAGCCCACAGGCGTATTATGGCTACACCTTC
abundance: few; j_gene: TRBJ1-1; v_gene: TRBV20-1; d_gene: -; CDR3aa: CRGRGNTEAFF; CDR3nt: TGCAGGGGGCGCGGGAACACTGAAGCTTTCTTT
abundance: many; j_gene: TRBJ2-2; v_gene: TRBV5-1; d_gene: -; CDR3aa: CASRGSGNTGELFF; CDR3nt: TGCGCCAGCAGAGGTTCAGGAAACACCGGGGAGCTGTTTTTT
abundance: -; j_gene: TRBJ2-1; v_gene: TRBV19; d_gene: TRBD1; CDR3aa: CASGTGVDEQFF; CDR3nt: TGTGCCAGCGGGACAGGGGTCGATGAGCAGTTCTTC
abundance: many; j_gene: TRBJ2-3; v_gene: TRBV12-3/TRBV12-4; d_gene: -; CDR3aa: CASSLTVDTQYF; CDR3nt: TGTGCCAGCAGTTTGACTGTCGATACGCAGTATTTT
abundance: -; j_gene: TRBJ1-5; v_gene: TRBV7-9; d_gene: -; CDR3aa: CASSSGGAGNNQPQHF; CDR3nt: TGTGCCAGCAGCTCTGGGGGGGCGGGTAACAATCAGCCCCAGCATTTT
abundance: many; j_gene: TRBJ2-3; v_gene: TRBV20-1; d_gene: -; CDR3aa: CSAWKGGTDTQYF; CDR3nt: TGCAGTGCCTGGAAAGGGGGCACAGATACGCAGTATTTT
abundance: few; j_gene: TRBJ2-1; v_gene: TRBV12-3/TRBV12-4; d_gene: -; CDR3aa: CASSLEGNLLQFF; CDR3nt: TGTGCCAGCAGTTTAGAGGGCAATTTGCTGCAGTTCTTC
abundance: many; j_gene: TRBJ2-3; v_gene: TRBV7-3; d_gene: -; CDR3aa: CASSSNGGTQYF; CDR3nt: TGTGCCAGCAGCTCAAATGGGGGTACGCAGTATTTT
abundance: few; j_gene: TRBJ2-3; v_gene: TRBV6-2/TRBV6-3; d_gene: TRBD2; CDR3aa: CASSESPLAGGQKPQYF; CDR3nt: TGTGCCAGCTCGGAGTCCCCTCTAGCGGGGGGGCAAAAGCCGCAGTATTTT
abundance: few; j_gene: TRBJ2-1; v_gene: TRBV20-1; d_gene: -; CDR3aa: CSARDRRGGLNEQFF; CDR3nt: TGCAGTGCTAGAGATCGGAGGGGGGGCCTCAATGAGCAGTTCTTC
abundance: few; j_gene: TRBJ1-2; v_gene: TRBV4-3; d_gene: -; CDR3aa: CASSQVGRSYGYTF; CDR3nt: TGCGCCAGCAGCCAAGTTGGCAGGAGCTATGGCTACACCTTC
abundance: few; j_gene: TRBJ1-1; v_gene: TRBV4-3; d_gene: TRBD1; CDR3aa: CASSQVGRGPANTEAFF; CDR3nt: TGCGCCAGCAGCCAAGTCGGGAGGGGGCCAGCGAACACTGAAGCTTTCTTT
abundance: few; j_gene: TRBJ1-1; v_gene: TRBV6-6; d_gene: -; CDR3aa: CASSEGRMNTEAFF; CDR3nt: TGTGCCAGCAGTGAGGGACGGATGAACACTGAAGCTTTCTTT
abundance: few; j_gene: TRBJ2-3; v_gene: TRBV9; d_gene: TRBD2; CDR3aa: CASSISPLAGGGDTQYF; CDR3nt: TGTGCCAGCAGCATCTCCCCACTAGCGGGGGGTGGGGATACGCAGTATTTT
abundance: -; j_gene: TRBJ1-2; v_gene: TRBV6-5; d_gene: TRBD1; CDR3aa: CASSRQQGTGSNYGYTF; CDR3nt: TGTGCCAGCAGTAGACAACAAGGGACAGGATCTAACTATGGCTACACCTTC
abundance: -; j_gene: TRBJ1-5; v_gene: TRBV6-6; d_gene: TRBD1; CDR3aa: CASSSPGQGNQPQHF; CDR3nt: TGTGCCAGCAGTTCCCCGGGACAGGGGAATCAGCCCCAGCATTTT
abundance: few; j_gene: TRBJ2-2; v_gene: TRBV4-3; d_gene: TRBD2; CDR3aa: CASSQDLGLAGGLPTGELFF; CDR3nt: TGCGCCAGCAGCCAAGATCTGGGACTAGCGGGGGGCCTCCCAACCGGGGAGCTGTTTTTT
abundance: few; j_gene: TRBJ2-5; v_gene: TRBV4-1; d_gene: TRBD1; CDR3aa: CASSQYGTGQETQYF; CDR3nt: TGCGCCAGCAGCCAATATGGGACAGGCCAAGAGACCCAGTACTTC
abundance: -; j_gene: TRBJ2-7; v_gene: TRBV11-2; d_gene: -; CDR3aa: CASSPGSSEEQYF; CDR3nt: TGTGCCAGCAGCCCCGGGTCCTCCGAAGAGCAGTACTTC